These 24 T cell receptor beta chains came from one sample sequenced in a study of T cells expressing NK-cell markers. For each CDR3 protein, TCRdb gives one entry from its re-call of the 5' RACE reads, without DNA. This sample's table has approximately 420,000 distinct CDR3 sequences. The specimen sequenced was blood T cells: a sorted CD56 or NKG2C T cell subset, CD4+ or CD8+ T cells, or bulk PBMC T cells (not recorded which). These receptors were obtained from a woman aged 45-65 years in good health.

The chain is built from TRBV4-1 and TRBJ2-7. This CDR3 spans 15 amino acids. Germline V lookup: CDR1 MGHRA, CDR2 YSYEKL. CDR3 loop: CASSQQVGNPYEQYF.

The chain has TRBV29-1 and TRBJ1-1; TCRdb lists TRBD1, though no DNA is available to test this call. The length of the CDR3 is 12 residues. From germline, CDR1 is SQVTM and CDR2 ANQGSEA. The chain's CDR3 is CSGGGLNTEAFF.

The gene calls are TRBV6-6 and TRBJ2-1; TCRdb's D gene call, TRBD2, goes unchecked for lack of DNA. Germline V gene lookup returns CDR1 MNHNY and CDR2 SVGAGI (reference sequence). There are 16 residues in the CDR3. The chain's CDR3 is CASSHRGDFGYNEQFF.

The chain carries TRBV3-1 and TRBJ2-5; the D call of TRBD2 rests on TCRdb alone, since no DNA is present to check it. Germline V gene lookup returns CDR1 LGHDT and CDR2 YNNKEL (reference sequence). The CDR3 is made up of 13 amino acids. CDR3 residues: CASRPQGGETQYF.

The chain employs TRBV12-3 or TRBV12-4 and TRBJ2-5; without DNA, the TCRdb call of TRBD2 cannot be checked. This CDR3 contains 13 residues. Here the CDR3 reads CASSFQGTETQYF.

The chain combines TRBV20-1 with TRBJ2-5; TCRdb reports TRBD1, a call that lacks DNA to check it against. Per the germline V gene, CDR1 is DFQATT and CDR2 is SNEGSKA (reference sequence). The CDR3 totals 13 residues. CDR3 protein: CSAEQEQGATQYF.

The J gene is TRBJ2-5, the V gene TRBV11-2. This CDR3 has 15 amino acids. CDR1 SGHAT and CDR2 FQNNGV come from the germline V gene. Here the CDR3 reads CASSRKPGSQETQYF.

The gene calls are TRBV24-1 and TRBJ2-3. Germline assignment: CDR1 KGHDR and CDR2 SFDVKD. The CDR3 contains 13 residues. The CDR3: CATSDERRDTQYF.

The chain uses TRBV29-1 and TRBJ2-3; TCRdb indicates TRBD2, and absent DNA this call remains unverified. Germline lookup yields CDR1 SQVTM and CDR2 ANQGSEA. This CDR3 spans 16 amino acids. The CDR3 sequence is CSVPPGLAGSTDTQYF.

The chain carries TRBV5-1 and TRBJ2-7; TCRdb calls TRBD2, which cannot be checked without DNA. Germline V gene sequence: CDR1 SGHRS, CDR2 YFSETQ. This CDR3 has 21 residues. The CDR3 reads CASSLPGHINRGLAGAYEQYF. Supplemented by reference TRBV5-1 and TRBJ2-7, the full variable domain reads KAGVTQTPRYLIKTRGQQVTLSCSPISGHRSVSWYQQTPGQGLQFLFEYFSETQRNKGNFPGRFSGRQFSNSRSEMNVSTLELGDSALYLCASSLPGHINRGLAGAYEQYFGPGTRLTVT.

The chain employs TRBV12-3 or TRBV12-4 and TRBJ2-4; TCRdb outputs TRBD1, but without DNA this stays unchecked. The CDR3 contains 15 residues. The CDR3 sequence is CASIQQGTAKNIQYF.

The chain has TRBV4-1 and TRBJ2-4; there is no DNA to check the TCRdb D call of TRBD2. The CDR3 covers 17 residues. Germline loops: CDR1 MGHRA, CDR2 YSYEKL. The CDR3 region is CASSQVLAGPAKNIQYF.

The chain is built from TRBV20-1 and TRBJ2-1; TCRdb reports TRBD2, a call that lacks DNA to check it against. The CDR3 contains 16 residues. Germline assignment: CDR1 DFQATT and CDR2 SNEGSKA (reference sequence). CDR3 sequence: CSARPPTSRTYNEQFF.

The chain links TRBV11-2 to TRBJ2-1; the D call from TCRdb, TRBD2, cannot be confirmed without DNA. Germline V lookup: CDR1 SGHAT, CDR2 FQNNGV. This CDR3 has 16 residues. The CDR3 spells CASILVGLAGYNEQFF.

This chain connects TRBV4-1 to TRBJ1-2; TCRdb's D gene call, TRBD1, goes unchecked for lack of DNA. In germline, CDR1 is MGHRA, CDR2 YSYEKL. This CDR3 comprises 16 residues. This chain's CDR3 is CASSPGQGALYYGYTF.

The CDR3 here is CASSMGLDELFF. The chain is built from TRBV5-1 and TRBJ2-2; TCRdb picks TRBD2, but there is no DNA to check that call. The CDR3 sequence is 12 residues long. CDR1 SGHRS and CDR2 YFSETQ come from the germline V gene.

CDR3 amino acids: CASSFWGQLSTDTQYF. V gene TRBV27 combines with J gene TRBJ2-3; absent DNA, TCRdb's TRBD1 call cannot be checked. In germline, CDR1 is MNHEY, CDR2 SMNVEV (reference sequence). The CDR3 is 16 residues long.

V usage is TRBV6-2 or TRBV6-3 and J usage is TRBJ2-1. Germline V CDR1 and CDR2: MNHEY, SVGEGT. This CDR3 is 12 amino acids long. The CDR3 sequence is CASSRQANEQFF.

The CDR3 sequence is CATLGSPDENNEQFF. The chain employs TRBV6-1 and TRBJ2-1; TCRdb picks TRBD1, but there is no DNA to check that call. CDR3 length: 15 amino acids. The germline CDR1 and CDR2 sequences are MNHNS and SASEGT.

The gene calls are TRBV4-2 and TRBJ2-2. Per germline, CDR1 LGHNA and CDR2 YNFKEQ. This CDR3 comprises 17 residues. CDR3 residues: CASSQEGRRSNTGELFF.

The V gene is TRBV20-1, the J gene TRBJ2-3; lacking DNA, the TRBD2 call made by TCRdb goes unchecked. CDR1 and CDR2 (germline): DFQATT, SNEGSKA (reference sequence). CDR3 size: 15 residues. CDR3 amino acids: CSARIAGKSTDTQYF.

The CDR3 region is CATSKGIGTSGRDTVTQYF. The chain joins TRBV15 to TRBJ2-5; TCRdb selects TRBD2, and the lack of DNA leaves this call unchecked. Germline-derived CDR1 and CDR2 are LNHNV and YYDKDF (reference sequence). The CDR3 has 19 amino acids.

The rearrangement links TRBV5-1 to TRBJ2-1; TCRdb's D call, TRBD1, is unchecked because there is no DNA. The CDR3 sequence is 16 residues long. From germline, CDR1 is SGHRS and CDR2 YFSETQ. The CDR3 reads CASSLASGRLYNEQFF.

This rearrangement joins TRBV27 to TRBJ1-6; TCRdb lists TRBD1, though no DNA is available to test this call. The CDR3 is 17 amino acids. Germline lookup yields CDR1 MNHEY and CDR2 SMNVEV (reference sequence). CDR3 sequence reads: CASSLSAGGFSNSPLHF.